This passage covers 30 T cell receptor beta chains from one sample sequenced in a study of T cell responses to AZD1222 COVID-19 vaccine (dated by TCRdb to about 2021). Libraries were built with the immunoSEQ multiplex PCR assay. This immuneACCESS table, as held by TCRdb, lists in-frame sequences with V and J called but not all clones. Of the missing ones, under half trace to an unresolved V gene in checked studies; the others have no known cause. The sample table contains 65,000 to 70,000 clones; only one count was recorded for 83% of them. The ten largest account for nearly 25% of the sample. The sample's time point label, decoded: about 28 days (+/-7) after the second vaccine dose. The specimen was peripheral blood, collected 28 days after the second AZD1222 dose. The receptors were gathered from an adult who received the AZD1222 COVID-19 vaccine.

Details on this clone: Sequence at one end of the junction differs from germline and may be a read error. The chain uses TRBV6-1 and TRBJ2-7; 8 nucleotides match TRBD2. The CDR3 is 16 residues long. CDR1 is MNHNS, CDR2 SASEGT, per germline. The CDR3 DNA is TGTGCCAGCTGTGATGTTGGACGGGGGGGAGGGTACGAGCAGTACTTC. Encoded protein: CASCDVGRGGGYEQYF.

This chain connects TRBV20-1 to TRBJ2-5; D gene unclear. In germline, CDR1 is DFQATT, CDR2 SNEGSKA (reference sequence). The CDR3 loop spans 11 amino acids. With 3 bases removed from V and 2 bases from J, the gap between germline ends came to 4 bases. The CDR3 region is CSASDQETQYF. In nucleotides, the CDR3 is TGCAGTGCTAGTGATCAAGAGACCCAGTACTTC.

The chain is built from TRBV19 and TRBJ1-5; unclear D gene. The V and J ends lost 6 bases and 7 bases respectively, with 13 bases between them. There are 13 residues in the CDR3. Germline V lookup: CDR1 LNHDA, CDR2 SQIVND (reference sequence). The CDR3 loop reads CASSLLPGQPQHF. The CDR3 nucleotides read TGTGCCAGTAGCCTACTTCCTGGGCAGCCCCAGCATTTT.

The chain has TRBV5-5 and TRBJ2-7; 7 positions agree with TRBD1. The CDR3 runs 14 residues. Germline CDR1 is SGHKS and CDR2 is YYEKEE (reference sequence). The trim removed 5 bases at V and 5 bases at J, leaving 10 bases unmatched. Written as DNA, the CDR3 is TGTGCCAGCAGGGACCACAGGGGAGCCGACGAGCAGTACTTC. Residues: CASRDHRGADEQYF.

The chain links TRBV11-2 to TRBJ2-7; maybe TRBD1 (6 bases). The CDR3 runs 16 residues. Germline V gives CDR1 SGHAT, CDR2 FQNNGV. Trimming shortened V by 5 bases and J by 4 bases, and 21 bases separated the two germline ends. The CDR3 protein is CASSPLSRKGDYEQYF. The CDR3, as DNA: TGTGCCAGCAGCCCACTCTCCCGGAAGGGGGATTACGAGCAGTACTTC. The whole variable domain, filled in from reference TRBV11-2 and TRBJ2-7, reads EAGVAQSPRYKIIEKRQSVAFWCNPISGHATLYWYQQILGQGPKLLIQFQNNGVVDDSQLPKDRFSAERLKGVDSTLKIQPAKLEDSAVYLCASSPLSRKGDYEQYFGPGTRLTVT.

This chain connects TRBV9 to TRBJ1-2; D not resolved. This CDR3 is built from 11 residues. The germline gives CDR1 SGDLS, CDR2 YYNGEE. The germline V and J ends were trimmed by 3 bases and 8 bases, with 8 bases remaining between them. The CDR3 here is CASSEMSGYTF. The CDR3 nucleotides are TGTGCCAGCAGCGAGATGAGCGGCTACACCTTC.

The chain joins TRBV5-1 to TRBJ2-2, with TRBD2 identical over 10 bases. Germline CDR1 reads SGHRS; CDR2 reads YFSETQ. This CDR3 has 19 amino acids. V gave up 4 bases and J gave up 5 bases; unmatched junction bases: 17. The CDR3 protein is CASSPALSGRASWTGELFF. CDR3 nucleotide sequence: TGCGCCAGCAGCCCAGCCCTAAGCGGGAGGGCCAGTTGGACCGGGGAGCTGTTTTTT.

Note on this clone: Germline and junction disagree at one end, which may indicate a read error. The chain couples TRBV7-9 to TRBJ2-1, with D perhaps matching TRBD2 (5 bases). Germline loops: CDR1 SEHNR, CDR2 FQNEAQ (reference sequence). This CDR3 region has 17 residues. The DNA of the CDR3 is TGTGCCAGCACCTTAGAGCTAGCTCGAAGCTCCTACAATGAGCAGTTCTTC. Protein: CASTLELARSSYNEQFF.

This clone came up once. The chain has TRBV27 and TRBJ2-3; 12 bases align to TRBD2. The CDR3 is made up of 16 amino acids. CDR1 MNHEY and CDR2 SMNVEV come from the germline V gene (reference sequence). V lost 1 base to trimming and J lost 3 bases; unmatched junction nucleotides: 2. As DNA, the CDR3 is TGTGCCAGCAGTTTATTAACTAGCGGGGGGACAGATACGCAGTATTTT. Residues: CASSLLTSGGTDTQYF.

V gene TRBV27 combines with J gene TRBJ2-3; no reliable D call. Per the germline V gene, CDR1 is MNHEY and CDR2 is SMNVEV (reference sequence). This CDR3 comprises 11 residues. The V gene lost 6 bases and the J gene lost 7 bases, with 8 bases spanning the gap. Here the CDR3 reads CASSHSYTQYF. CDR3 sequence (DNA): TGTGCCAGCAGCCATTCCTATACGCAGTATTTT.

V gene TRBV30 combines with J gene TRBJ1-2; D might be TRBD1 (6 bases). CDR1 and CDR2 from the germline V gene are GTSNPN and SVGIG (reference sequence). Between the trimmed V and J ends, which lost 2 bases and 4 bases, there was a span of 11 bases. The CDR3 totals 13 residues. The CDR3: CAWSRGGGYGYTF. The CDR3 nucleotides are TGTGCCTGGAGTCGAGGGGGAGGCTATGGCTACACCTTC.

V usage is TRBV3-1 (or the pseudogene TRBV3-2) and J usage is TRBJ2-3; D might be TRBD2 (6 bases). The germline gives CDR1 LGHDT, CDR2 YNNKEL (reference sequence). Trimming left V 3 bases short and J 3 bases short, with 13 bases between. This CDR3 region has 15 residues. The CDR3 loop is CASSQGGVGTDTQYF. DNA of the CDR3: TGTGCCAGCAGCCAGGGGGGAGTAGGAACAGATACGCAGTATTTT.

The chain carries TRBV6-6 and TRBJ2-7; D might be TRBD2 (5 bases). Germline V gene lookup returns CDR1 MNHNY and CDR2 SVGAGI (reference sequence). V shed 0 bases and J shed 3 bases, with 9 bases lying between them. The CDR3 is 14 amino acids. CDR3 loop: CASSYSRGLYEQYF. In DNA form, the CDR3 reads TGTGCCAGCAGTTACTCTCGAGGGCTCTACGAGCAGTACTTC.

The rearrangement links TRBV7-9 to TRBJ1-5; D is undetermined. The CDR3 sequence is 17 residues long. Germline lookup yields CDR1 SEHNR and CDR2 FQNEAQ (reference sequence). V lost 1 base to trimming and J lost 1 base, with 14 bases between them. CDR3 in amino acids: CASSLDSTSRSNQPQHF. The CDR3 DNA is TGTGCCAGCAGCTTAGACAGTACATCGCGGAGCAATCAGCCCCAGCATTTT. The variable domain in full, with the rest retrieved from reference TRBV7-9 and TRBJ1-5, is DTGVSQNPRHKITKRGQNVTFRCDPISEHNRLYWYRQTLGQGPEFLTYFQNEAQLEKSRLLSDRFSAERPKGSFSTLEIQRTEQGDSAMYLCASSLDSTSRSNQPQHFGDGTRLSIL.

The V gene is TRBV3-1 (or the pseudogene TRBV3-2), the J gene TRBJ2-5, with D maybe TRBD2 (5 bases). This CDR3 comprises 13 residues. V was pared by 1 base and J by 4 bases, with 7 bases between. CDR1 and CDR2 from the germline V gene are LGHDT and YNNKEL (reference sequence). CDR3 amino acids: CASSQGGGETQYF. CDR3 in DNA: TGTGCCAGCAGCCAAGGCGGAGGAGAGACCCAGTACTTC.

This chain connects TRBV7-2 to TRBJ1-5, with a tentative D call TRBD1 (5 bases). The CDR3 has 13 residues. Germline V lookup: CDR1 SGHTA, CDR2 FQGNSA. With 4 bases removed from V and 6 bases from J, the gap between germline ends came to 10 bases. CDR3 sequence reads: CASSSGRAQPQHF. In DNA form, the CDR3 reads TGTGCCAGCAGCTCGGGCAGGGCTCAGCCCCAGCATTTT.

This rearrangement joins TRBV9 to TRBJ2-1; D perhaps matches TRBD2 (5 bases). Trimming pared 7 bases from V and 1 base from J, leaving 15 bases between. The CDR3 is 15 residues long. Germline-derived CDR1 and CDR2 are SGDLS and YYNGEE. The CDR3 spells CASSQSGQSYNEQFF. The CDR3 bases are TGTGCCAGCTCCCAGAGCGGTCAATCCTACAATGAGCAGTTCTTC.

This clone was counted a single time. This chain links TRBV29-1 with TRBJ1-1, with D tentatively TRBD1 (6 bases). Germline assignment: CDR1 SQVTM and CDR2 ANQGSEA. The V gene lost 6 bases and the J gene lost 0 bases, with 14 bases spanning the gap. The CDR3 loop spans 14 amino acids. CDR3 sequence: CSVSVGGLNTEAFF. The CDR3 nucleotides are TGCAGCGTCTCAGTAGGGGGGTTGAACACTGAAGCTTTCTTT.

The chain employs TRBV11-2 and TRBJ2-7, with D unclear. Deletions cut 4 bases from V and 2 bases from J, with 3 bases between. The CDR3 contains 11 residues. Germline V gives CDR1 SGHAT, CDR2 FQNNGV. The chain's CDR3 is CASSYTYEQYF. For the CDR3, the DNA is TGTGCCAGCAGCTATACCTACGAGCAGTACTTC.

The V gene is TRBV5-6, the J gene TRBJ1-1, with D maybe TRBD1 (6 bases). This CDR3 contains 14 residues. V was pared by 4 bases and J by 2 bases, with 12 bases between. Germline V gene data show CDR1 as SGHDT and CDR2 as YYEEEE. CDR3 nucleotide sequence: TGTGCCAGCAGCCCCAGGGGCTTCAACACTGAAGCTTTCTTT. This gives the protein CASSPRGFNTEAFF.

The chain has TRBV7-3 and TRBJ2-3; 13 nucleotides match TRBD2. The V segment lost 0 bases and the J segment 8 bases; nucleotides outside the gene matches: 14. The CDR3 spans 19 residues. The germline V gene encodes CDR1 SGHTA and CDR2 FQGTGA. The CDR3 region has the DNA TGTGCCAGCAGCTTAACGGGTGCGACTAGCGGGGGGACCGCGCCTACGCAGTATTTT. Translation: CASSLTGATSGGTAPTQYF.

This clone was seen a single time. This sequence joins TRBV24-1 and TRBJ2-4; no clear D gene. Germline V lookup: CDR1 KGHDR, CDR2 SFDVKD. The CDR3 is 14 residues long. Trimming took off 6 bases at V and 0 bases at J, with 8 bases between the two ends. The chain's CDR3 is CATSRLVAKNIQYF. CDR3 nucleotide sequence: TGTGCCACCAGTCGGCTGGTAGCCAAAAACATTCAGTACTTC.

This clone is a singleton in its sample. The CDR3 region is CASSFAAGGGDTQYF. CDR3 sequence (DNA): TGTGCCAGCAGTTTTGCCGCTGGTGGAGGGGATACGCAGTATTTT. The chain combines TRBV27 with TRBJ2-3; TRBD2 might be the D (6 bases). This CDR3 is built from 15 residues. Between the trimmed V and J ends, which lost 3 bases and 6 bases, there was a span of 16 bases. Germline V gives CDR1 MNHEY, CDR2 SMNVEV (reference sequence).

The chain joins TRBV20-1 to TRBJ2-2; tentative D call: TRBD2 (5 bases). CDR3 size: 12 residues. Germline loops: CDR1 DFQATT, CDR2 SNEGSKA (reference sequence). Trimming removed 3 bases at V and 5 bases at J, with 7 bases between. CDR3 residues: CSASRETGELFF. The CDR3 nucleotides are TGCAGTGCTAGTCGGGAAACCGGGGAGCTGTTTTTT.

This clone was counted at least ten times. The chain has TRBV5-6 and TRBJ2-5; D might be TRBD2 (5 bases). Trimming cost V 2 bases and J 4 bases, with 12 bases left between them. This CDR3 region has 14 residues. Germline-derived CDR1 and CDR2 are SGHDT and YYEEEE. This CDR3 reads CASSFVNSGETQYF. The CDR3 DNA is TGTGCCAGCAGCTTCGTTAACAGCGGAGAGACCCAGTACTTC.

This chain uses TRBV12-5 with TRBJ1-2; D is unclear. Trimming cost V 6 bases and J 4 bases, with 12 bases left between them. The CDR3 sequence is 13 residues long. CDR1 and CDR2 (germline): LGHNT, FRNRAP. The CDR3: CASGRAPIYGYTF. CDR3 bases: TGTGCTAGTGGGAGAGCACCAATCTATGGCTACACCTTC. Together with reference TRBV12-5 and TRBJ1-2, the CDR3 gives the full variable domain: DARVTQTPRHKVTEMGQEVTMRCQPILGHNTVFWYRQTMMQGLELLAYFRNRAPLDDSGMPKDRFSAEMPDATLATLKIQPSEPRDSAVYFCASGRAPIYGYTFGSGTRLTVV.

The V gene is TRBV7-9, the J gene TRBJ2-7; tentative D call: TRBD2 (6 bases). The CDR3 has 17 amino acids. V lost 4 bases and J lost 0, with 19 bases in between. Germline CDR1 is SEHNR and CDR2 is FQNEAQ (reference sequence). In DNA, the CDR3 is TGTGCCAGCAGCTCCAGCGAAGGTGTAGCGGCCTCCTACGAGCAGTACTTC. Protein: CASSSSEGVAASYEQYF.

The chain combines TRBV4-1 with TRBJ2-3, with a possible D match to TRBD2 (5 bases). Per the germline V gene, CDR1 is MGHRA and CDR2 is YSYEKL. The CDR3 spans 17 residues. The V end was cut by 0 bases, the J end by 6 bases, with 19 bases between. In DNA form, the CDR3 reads TGCGCCAGCAGCCAAGATCCGGCGCAGTTAAGGAGGGATACGCAGTATTTT. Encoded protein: CASSQDPAQLRRDTQYF.

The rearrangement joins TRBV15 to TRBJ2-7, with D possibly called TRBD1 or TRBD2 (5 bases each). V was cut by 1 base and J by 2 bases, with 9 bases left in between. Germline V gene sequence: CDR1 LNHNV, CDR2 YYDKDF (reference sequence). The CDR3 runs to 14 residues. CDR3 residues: CATSRVRGPYEQYF. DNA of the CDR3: TGTGCCACCAGCAGAGTTCGGGGCCCCTACGAGCAGTACTTC.

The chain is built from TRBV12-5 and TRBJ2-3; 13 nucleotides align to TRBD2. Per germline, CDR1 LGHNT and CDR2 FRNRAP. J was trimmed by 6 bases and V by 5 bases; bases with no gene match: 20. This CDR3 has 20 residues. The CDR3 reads CASGRASGLAGLFPGDTQYF. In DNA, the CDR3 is TGTGCTAGTGGTCGGGCCTCGGGACTAGCGGGACTTTTTCCGGGGGATACGCAGTATTTT.